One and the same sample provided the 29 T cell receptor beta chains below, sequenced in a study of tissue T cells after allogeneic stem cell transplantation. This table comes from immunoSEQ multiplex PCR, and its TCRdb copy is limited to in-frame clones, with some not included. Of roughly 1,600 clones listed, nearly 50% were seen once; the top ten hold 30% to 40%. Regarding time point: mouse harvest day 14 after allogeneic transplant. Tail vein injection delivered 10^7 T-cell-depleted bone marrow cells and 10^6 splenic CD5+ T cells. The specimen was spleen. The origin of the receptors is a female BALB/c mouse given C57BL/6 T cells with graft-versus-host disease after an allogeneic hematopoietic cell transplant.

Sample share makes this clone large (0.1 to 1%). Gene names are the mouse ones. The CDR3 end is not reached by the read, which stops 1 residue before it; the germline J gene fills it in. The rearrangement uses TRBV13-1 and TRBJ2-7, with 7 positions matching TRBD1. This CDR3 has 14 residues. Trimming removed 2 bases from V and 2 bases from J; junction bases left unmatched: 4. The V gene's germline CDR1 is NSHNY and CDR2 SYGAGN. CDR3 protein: CASSESGTAYEQYF. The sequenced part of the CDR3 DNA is TGTGCCAGCAGTGAGAGCGGGACAGCCTATGAACAGTAC.

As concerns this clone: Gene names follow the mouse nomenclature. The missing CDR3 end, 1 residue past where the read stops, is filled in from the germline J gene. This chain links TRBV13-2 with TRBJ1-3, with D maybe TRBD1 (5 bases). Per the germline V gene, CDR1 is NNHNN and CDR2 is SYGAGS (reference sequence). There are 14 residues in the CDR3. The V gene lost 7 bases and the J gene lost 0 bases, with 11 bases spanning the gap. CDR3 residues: CASSGGDSGNTLYF. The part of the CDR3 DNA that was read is TGTGCCAGCAGTGGGGGGGATTCTGGAAATACGCTCTAT.

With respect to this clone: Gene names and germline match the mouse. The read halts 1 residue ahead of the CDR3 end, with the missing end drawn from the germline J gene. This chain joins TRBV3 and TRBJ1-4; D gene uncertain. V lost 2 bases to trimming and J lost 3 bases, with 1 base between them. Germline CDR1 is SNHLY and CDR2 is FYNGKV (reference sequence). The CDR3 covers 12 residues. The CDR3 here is CASSLPNERLFF. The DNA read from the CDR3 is TGTGCCAGCAGCTTACCCAACGAAAGATTATTT. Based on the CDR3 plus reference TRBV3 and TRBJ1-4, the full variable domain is GPKVLQIPSHQIIDMGQMVTLNCDPVSNHLYFYWYKQILGQQMEFLVNFYNGKVMEKSKLFKDQFSVERPDGSYFTLKIQPTALEDSAVYFCASSLPNERLFFGHGTKLSVL.

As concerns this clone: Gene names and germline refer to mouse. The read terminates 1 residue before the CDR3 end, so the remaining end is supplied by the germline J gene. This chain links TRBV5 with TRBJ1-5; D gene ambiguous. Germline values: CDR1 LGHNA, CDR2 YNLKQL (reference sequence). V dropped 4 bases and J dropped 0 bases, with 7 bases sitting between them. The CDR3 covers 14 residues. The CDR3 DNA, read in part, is TGTGCCAGCAGCCCTCAGAATAACAACCAGGCTCCGCTT. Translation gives CASSPQNNNQAPL. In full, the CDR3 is CASSPQNNNQAPLF.

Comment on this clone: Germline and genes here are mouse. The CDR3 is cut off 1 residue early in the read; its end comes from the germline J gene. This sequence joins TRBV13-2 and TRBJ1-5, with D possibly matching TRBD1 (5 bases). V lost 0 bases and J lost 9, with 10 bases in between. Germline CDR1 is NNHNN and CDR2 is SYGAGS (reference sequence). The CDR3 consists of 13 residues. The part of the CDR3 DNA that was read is TGTGCCAGCGGTGATGCCAGGCAGGGGGCTCCGCTT. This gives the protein CASGDARQGAPL. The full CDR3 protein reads CASGDARQGAPLF.

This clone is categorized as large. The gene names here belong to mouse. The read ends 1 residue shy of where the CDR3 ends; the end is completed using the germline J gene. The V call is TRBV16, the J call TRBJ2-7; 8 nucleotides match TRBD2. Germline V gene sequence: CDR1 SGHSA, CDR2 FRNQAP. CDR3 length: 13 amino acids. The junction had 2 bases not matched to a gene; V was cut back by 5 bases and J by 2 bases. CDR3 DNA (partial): TGTGCAAGCAGCAGGGGGGGCGCCTATGAACAGTAC. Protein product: CASSRGGAYEQY. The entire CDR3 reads CASSRGGAYEQYF.

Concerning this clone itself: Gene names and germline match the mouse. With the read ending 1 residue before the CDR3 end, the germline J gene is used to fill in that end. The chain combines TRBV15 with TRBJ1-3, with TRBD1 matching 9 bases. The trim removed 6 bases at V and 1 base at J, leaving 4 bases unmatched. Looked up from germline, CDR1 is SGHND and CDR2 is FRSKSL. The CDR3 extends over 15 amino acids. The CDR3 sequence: CASSNRGLSGNTLYF. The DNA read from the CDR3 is TGTGCCAGCAGCAACAGGGGGCTGTCTGGAAATACGCTCTAT.

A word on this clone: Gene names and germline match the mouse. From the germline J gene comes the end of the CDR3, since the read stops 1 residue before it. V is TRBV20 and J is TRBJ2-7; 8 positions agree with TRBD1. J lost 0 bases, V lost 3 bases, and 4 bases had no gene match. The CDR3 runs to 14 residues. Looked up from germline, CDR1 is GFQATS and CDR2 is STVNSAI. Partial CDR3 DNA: TGTGGTGCTAGCCGGGACAGGAGCTCCTATGAACAGTAC. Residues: CGASRDRSSYEQY. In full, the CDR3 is CGASRDRSSYEQYF.

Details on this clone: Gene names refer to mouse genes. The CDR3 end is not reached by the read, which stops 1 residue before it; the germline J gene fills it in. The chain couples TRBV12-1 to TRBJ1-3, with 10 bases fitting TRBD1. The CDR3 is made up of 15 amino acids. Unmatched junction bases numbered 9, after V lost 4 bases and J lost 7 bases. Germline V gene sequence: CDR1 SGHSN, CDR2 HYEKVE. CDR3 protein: CASSPLDRGRNTLYF. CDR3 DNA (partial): TGTGCCAGCTCCCCTTTGGACAGGGGGAGGAATACGCTCTAT.

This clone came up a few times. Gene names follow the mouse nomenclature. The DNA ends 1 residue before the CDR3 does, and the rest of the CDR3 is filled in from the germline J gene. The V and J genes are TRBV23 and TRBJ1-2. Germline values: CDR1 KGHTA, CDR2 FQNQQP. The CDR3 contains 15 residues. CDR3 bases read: TGCTCCAGCAGTCAATCGGGTAGGGACGTCTCCGACTACACC. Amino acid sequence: CSSSQSGRDVSDYT. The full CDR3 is CSSSQSGRDVSDYTF.

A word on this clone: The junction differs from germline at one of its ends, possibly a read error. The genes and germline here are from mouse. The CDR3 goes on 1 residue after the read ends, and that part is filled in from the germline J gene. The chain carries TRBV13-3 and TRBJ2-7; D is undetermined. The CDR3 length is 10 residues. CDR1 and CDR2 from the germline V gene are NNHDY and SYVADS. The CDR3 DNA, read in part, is TGTGCCAGCGGTGATGATGAACAGTAC. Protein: CASGDDEQY. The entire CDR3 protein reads CASGDDEQYF.

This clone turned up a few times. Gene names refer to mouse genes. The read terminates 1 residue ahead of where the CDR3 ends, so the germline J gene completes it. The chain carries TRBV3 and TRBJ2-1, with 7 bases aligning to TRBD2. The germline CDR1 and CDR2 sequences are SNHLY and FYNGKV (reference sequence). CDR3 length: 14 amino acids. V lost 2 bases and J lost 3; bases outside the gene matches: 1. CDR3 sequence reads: CASSLTGVYAEQFF. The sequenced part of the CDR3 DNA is TGTGCCAGCAGCTTAACTGGGGTCTATGCTGAGCAGTTC.

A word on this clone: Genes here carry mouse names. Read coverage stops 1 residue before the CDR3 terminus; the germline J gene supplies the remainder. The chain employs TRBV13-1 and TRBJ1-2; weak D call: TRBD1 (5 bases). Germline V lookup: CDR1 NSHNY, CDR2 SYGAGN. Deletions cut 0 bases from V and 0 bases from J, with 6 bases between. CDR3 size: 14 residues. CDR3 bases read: TGTGCCAGCAGTGATGCAGGGTCAAACTCCGACTACACC. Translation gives CASSDAGSNSDYT. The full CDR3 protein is CASSDAGSNSDYTF.

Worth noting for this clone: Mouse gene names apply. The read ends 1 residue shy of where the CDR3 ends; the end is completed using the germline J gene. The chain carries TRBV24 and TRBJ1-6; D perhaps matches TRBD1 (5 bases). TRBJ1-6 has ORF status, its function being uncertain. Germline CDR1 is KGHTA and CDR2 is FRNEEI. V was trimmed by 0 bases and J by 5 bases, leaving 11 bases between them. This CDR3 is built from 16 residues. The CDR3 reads CASSLYNRDDNSPLYF. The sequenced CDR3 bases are TGTGCCAGCAGTCTGTATAACCGGGACGATAATTCGCCCCTCTAC.

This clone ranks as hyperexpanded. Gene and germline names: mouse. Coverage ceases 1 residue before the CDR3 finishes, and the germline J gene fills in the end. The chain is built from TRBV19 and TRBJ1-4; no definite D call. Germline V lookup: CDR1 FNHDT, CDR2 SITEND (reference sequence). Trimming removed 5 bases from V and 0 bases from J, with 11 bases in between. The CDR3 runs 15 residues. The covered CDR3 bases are TGTGCCAGCAGCGATCAAGAAATTTCCAACGAAAGATTATTT. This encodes CASSDQEISNERLF. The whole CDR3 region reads CASSDQEISNERLFF.

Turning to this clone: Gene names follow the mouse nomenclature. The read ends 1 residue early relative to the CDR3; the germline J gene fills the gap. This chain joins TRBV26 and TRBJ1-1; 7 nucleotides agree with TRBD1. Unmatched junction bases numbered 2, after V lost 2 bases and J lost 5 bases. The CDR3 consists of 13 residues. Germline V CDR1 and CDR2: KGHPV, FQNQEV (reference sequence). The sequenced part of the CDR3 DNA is TGTGCCAGCAGTCTGGGGGACAGAACAGAAGTCTTC. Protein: CASSLGDRTEVF. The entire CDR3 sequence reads CASSLGDRTEVFF.

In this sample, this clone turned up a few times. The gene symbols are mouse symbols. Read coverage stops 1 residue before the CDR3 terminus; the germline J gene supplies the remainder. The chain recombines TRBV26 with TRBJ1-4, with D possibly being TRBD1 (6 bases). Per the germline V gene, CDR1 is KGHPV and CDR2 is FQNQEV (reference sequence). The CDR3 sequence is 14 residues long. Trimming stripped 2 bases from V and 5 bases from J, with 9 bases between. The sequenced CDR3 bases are TGTGCCAGCAGTCTGACAGGGTGGAACGAAAGATTATTT. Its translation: CASSLTGWNERLF. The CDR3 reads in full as CASSLTGWNERLFF. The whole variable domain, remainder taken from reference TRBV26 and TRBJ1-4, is NSKVIQTPRYLVKGQGQKAKMRCIPEKGHPVVFWYQQNKNNEFKFLINFQNQEVLQQIDMTEKRFSAECPSNSPCSLEIQSSEAGDSALYLCASSLTGWNERLFFGHGTKLSVL.

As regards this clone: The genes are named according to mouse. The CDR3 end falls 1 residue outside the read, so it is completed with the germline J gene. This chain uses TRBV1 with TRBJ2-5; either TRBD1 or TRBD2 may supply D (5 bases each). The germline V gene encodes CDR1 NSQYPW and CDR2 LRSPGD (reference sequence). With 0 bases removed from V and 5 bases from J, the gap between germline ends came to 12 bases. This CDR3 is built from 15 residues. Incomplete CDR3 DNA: TGCACCTGCAGTGCAGATGGGGACCGCGGAGACACCCAGTAC. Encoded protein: CTCSADGDRGDTQY. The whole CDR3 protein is CTCSADGDRGDTQYF.

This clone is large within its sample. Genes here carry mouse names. CDR3 loop: CASSLAGGDTEVFF. Partial CDR3 DNA: TGTGCCAGCAGCTTAGCAGGGGGCGACACAGAAGTCTTC. The rearrangement links TRBV3 to TRBJ1-1; 7 bases fit TRBD1. The read stops 1 residue short of the end of the CDR3; the missing end is completed from the germline J gene. Germline V gives CDR1 SNHLY, CDR2 FYNGKV (reference sequence). The CDR3 is 14 amino acids. The trim removed 0 bases at V and 3 bases at J, leaving 1 base unmatched.

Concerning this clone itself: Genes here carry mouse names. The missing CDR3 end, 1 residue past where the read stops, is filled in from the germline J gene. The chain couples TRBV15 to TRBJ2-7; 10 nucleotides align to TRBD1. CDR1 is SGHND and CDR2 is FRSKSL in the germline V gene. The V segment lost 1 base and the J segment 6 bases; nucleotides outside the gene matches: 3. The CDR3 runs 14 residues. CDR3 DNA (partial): TGTGCCAGCAGTTTAGTGGACAGGGGGTTTGAACAGTAC. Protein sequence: CASSLVDRGFEQY. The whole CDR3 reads CASSLVDRGFEQYF.

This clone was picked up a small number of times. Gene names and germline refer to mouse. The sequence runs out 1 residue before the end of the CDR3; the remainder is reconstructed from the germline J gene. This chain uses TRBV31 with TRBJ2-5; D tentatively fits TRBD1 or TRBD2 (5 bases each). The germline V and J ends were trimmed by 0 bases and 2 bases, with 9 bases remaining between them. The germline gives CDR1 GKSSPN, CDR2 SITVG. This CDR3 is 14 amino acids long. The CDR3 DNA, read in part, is TGTGCCTGGAGTCTAGAGGGGACCCAAGACACCCAGTAC. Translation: CAWSLEGTQDTQY. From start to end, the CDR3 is CAWSLEGTQDTQYF. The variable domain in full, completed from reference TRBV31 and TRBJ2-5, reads AQTIHQWPVAEIKAVGSPLSLGCTIKGKSSPNLYWYWQATGGTLQQLFYSITVGQVESVVQLNLSASRPKDDQFILSTEKLLLSHSGFYLCAWSLEGTQDTQYFGPGTRLLVL.

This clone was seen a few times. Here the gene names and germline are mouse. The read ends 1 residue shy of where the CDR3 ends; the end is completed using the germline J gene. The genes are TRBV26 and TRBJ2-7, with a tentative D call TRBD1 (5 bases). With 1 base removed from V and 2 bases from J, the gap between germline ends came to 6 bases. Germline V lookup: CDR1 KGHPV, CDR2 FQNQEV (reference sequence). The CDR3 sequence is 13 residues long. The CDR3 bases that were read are TGTGCCAGCAGTCTGTTGGACACCTATGAACAGTAC. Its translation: CASSLLDTYEQY. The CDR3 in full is CASSLLDTYEQYF.

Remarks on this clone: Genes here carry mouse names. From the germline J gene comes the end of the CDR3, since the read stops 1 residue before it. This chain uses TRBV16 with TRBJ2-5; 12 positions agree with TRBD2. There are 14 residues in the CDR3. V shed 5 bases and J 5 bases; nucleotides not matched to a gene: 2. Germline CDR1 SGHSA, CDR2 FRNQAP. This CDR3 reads CASSLDWGGDTQYF. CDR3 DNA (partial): TGTGCAAGCAGCCTGGACTGGGGGGGAGACACCCAGTAC.

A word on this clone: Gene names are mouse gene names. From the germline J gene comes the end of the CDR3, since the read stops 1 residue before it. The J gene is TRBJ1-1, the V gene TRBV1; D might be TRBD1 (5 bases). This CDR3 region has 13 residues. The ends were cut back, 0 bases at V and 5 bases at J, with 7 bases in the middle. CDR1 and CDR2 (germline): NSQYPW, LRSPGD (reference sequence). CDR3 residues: CTCSAERGTEVFF. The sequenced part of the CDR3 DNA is TGCACCTGCAGTGCAGAGAGGGGAACAGAAGTCTTC. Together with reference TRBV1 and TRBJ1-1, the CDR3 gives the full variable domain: VTLLEQNPRWRLVPRGQAVNLRCILKNSQYPWMSWYQQDLQKQLQWLFTLRSPGDKEVKSLPGADYLATRVTDTELRLQVANMSQGRTLYCTCSAERGTEVFFGKGTRLTVV.

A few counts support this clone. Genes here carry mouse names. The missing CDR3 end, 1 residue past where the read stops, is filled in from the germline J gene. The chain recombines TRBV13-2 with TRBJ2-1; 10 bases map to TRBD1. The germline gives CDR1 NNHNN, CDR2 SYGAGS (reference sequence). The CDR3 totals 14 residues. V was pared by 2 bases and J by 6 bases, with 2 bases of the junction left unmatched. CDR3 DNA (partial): TGTGCCAGCGGTGAGGGGACAGGGGTTGCTGAGCAGTTC. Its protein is CASGEGTGVAEQF. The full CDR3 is CASGEGTGVAEQFF.

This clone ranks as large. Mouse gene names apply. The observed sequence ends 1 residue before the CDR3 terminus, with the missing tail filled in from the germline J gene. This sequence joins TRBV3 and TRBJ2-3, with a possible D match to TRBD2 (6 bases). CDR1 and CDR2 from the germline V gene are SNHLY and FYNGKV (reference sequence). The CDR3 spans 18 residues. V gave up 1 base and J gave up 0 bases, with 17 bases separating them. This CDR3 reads CASSLEGLWGSSAETLYF. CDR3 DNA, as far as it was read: TGTGCCAGCAGCTTAGAGGGGCTATGGGGGTCTAGTGCAGAAACGCTGTAT.

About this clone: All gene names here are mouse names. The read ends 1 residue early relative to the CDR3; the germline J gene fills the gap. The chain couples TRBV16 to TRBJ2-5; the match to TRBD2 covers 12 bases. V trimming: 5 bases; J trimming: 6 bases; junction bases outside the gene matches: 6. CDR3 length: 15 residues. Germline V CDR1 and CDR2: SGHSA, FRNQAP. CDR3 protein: CASSPDWGGGDTQYF. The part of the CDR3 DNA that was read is TGTGCAAGCAGCCCAGACTGGGGGGGCGGGGACACCCAGTAC.

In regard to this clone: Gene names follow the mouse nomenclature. CDR3 sequence reads: CASSRTGSSYEQYF. CDR3 bases read: TGTGCCAGCAGTCGGACAGGGAGCTCCTATGAACAGTAC. The chain links TRBV15 to TRBJ2-7, with 8 bases matching TRBD1. The observed sequence ends 1 residue before the CDR3 terminus, with the missing tail filled in from the germline J gene. Looked up from germline, CDR1 is SGHND and CDR2 is FRSKSL. The CDR3 is 14 residues long. The trim removed 5 bases at V and 0 bases at J, leaving 3 bases unmatched. The full variable domain, in which reference TRBV15 and TRBJ2-7 provide the parts outside the CDR3, is DAGVTQTPRHEVAEKGQTIILKCEPVSGHNDLFWYRQTKIQGLELLSYFRSKSLMEDGGAFKDRFKAEMLNSSFSTLKIQPTEPKDSAVYLCASSRTGSSYEQYFGPGTRLTVL.

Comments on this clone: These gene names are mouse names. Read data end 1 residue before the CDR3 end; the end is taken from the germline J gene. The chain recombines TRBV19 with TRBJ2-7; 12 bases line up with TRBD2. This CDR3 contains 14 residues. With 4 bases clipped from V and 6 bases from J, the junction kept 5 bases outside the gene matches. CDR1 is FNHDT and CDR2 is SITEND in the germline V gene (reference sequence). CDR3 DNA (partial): TGTGCCAGCAGTCCCGGGACTGGGGGGTTTGAACAGTAC. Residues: CASSPGTGGFEQY. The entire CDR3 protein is CASSPGTGGFEQYF.